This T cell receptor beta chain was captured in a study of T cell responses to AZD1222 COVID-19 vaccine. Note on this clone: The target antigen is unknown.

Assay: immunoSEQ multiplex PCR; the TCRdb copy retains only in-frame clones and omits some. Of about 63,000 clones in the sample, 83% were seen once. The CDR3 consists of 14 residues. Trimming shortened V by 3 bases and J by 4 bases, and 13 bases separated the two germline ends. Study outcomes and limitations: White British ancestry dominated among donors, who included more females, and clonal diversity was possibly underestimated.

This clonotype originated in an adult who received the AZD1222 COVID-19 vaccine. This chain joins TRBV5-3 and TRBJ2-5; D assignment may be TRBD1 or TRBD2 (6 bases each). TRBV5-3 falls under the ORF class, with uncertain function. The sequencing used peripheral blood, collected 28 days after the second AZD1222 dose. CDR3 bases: TGTGCCAGAAGCTCGGGGGCAGGGTTAGAGACCCAGTACTTC. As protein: CARSSGAGLETQYF.